These 9 T cell receptor beta chains share one sample of origin, sequenced in a study of shared clonotypes between healthy human individuals. Cells designated naive CD8 were CD45RO-negative and were positively selected for CCR7, with terminally differentiated effector memory CD45RA+ cells excluded. Here immunoSEQ multiplex PCR was the method, and the copy in TCRdb shows in-frame clones only, minus some. The sample shows about 2 million clones, about 95% of them seen only once. What was sequenced was naive CD8+ T cells sorted from blood. The receptors here all came from a young man in good health.

This clone was seen just once. The chain is built from TRBV5-6 and TRBJ1-1; no firm D call. V was pared by 4 bases and J by 0 bases, with 7 bases between. Germline-derived CDR1 and CDR2 are SGHDT and YYEEEE. The CDR3 sequence is 13 residues long. The CDR3 region is CASSHGMNTEAFF. CDR3 DNA: TGTGCCAGCAGCCACGGGATGAACACTGAAGCTTTCTTT. Full variable domain (outside the CDR3, taken from reference TRBV5-6 and TRBJ1-1): DAGVTQSPTHLIKTRGQQVTLRCSPKSGHDTVSWYQQALGQGPQFIFQYYEEEERQRGNFPDRFSGHQFPNYSSELNVNALLLGDSALYLCASSHGMNTEAFFGQGTRLTVV.

Notes on this clone: This CDR3 is also generated by other DNA sequences in the sample. As DNA, the CDR3 is TGTGCCAGCAGCCTGGGGACAGGCGCCTACAATGAGCAGTTCTTC. Its protein is CASSLGTGAYNEQFF. The chain recombines TRBV5-6 with TRBJ2-1; 8 bases line up with TRBD1. Per germline, CDR1 SGHDT and CDR2 YYEEEE. The CDR3 is 15 amino acids. Germline trimming cut 4 bases from V and 2 bases from J; bases unmatched to any gene: 5.

This clone was observed a single time. In the same sample, other DNA sequences code for this CDR3. This rearrangement joins TRBV4-3 to TRBJ2-7, with 10 bases matching TRBD2. CDR1 and CDR2 from the germline V gene are LGHNA and YSLEER. This CDR3 has 15 residues. The J segment lost 0 bases and the V segment lost 3 bases, leaving 2 bases of the junction unmatched. DNA for the CDR3: TGCGCCAGCAGCCAGGGACTAGCGAGCTCCTACGAGCAGTACTTC. This codes for CASSQGLASSYEQYF.

As concerns this clone: Other nucleotide sequences from this sample produce the same CDR3. The rearrangement links TRBV13 to TRBJ2-1; the D gene could be TRBD1 or TRBD2 (6 bases each). CDR1 is PRHDT, CDR2 FYEKMQ, per germline (reference sequence). The CDR3 length is 14 residues. V shed 5 bases and J shed 2 bases, with 10 bases lying between them. DNA of the CDR3: TGTGCCAGCAGCCCTAGGGGGGCCTACAATGAGCAGTTCTTC. This sequence encodes CASSPRGAYNEQFF.

In this sample, this clone turned up once. The chain couples TRBV11-3 to TRBJ2-7; the match to TRBD1 covers 8 bases. The junction had 10 bases not matched to a gene; V was cut back by 3 bases and J by 9 bases. This CDR3 has 14 residues. From germline, CDR1 is SGHNT and CDR2 YENEEA. The chain's CDR3 is CASSFSGQGAGQYF. DNA of the CDR3: TGTGCCAGCAGCTTCTCCGGCCAGGGGGCAGGGCAGTACTTC.

The rearrangement links TRBV30 to TRBJ1-3; D might be TRBD1 (5 bases). With 2 bases removed from V and 0 bases from J, the gap between germline ends came to 11 bases. The germline gives CDR1 GTSNPN, CDR2 SVGIG (reference sequence). CDR3 length: 15 residues. Written as DNA, the CDR3 is TGTGCCTGGAGTATTGGGGCCCACTCTGGAAACACCATATATTTT. It is translated as CAWSIGAHSGNTIYF.

The gene calls are TRBV11-2 and TRBJ2-1; 8 bases map to TRBD2. Trimming removed 1 base from V and 4 bases from J; junction bases left unmatched: 6. CDR1 is SGHAT and CDR2 is FQNNGV in the germline V gene. This CDR3 is built from 16 residues. The CDR3, as DNA: TGTGCCAGCAGCTTAGTATATGCGGGGGGATACAATGAGCAGTTCTTC. Translated, it gives CASSLVYAGGYNEQFF.

The chain's CDR3 is CASSATNTGELFF. The CDR3 DNA reads as TGTGCCAGCAGCGCTACGAACACCGGGGAGCTGTTTTTT. This chain links TRBV7-9 with TRBJ2-2; no firm D call. Germline-derived CDR1 and CDR2 are SEHNR and FQNEAQ (reference sequence). CDR3 length: 13 residues. The germline V and J ends were trimmed by 5 bases and 0 bases, with 4 bases remaining between them.

The chain employs TRBV9 and TRBJ1-1; D is undetermined. Germline V CDR1 and CDR2: SGDLS, YYNGEE. V lost 4 bases, J lost 1 base, and 8 bases lay in between. The CDR3 covers 13 residues. This CDR3 reads CASSPTWNTEAFF. The CDR3 nucleotides read TGTGCCAGCAGCCCGACTTGGAACACTGAAGCTTTCTTT.